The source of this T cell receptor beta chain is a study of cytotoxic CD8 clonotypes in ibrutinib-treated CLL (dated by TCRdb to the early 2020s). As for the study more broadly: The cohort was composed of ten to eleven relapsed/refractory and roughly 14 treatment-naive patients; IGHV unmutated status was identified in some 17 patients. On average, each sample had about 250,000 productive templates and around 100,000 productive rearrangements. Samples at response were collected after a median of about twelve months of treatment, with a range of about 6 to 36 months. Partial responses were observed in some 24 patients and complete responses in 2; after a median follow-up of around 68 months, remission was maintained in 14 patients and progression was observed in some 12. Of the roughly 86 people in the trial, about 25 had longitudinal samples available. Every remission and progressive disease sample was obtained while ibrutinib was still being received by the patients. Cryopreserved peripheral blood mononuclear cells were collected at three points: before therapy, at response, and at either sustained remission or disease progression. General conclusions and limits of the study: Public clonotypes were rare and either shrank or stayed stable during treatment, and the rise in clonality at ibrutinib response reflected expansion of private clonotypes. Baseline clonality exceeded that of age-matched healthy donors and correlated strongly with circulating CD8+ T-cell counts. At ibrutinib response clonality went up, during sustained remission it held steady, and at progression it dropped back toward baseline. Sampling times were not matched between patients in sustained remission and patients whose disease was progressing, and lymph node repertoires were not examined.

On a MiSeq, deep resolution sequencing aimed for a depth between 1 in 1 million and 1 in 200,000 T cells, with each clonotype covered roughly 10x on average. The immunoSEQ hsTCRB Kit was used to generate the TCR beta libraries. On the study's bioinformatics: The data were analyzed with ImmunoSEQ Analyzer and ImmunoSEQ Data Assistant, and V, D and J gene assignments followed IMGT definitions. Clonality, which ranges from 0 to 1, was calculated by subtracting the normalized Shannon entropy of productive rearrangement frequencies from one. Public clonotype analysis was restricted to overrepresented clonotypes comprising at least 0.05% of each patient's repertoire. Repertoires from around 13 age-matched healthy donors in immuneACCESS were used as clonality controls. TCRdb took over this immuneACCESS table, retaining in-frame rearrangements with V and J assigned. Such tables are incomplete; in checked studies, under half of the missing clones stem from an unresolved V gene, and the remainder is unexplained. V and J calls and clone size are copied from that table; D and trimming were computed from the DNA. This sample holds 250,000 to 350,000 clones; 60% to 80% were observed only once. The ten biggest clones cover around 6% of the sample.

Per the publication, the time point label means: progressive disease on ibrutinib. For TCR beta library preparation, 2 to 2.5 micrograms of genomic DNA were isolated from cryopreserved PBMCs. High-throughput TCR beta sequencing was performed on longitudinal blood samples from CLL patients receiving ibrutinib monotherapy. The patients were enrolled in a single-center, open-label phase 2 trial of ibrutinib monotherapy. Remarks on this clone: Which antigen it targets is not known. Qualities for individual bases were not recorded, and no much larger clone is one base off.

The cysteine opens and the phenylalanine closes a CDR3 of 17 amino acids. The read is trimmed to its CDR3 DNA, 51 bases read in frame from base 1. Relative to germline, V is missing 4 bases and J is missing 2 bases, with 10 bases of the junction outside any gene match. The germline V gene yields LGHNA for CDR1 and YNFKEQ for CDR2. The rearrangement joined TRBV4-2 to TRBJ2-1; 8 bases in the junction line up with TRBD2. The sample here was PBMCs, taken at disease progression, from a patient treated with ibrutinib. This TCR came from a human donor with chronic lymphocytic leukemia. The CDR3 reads CASSPLTSGTAYNEQFF. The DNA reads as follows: TGTGCCAGCAGCCCCTTAACTAGCGGTACGGCCTACAATGAGCAGTTCTTC.